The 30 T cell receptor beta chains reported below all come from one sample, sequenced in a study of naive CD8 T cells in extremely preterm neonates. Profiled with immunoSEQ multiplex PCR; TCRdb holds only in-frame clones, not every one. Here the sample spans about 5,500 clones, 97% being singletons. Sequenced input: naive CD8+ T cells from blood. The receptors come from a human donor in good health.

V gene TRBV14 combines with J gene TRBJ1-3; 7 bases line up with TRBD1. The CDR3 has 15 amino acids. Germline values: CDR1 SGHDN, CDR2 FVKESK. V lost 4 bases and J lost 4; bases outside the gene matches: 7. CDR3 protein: CASSPGQAAGNTIYF. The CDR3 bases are TGTGCCAGCAGCCCTGGACAGGCGGCGGGAAACACCATATATTTT.

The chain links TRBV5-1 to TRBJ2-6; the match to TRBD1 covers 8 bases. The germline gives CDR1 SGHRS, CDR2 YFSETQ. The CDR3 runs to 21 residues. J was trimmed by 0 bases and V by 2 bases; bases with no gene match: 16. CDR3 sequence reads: CASSLRALLGTGLSGANVLTF. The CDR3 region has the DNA TGCGCCAGCAGCTTAAGGGCCCTTCTTGGGACAGGCCTCTCTGGGGCCAACGTCCTGACTTTC.

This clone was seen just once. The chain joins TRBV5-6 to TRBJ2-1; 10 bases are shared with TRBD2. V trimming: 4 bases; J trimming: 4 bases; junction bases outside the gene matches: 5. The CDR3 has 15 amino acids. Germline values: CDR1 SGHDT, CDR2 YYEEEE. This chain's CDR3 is CASSDGLAVYNEQFF. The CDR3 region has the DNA TGTGCCAGCAGCGACGGACTAGCGGTTTACAATGAGCAGTTCTTC.

The CDR3 sequence: CASSGQVFRETQYF. The DNA of the CDR3 is TGTGCCAGCAGTGGGCAGGTTTTTCGAGAGACCCAGTACTTC. The chain couples TRBV25-1 to TRBJ2-5; D is unclear. The CDR3 contains 14 residues. V lost 4 bases to trimming and J lost 4 bases, with 13 bases between them. Germline V gives CDR1 MGHDK, CDR2 SYGVNS.

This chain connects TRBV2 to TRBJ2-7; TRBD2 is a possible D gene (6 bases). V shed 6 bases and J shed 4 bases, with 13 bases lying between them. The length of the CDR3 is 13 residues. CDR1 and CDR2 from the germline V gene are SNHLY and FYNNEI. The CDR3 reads CASSQRLVYEQYV. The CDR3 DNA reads TGTGCCAGCAGCCAAAGACTAGTTTACGAGCAGTACGTC.

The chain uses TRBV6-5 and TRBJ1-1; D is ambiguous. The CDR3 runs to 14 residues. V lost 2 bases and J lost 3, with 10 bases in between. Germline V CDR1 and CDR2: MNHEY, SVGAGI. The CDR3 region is CASSYNRVYTEAFF. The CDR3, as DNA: TGTGCCAGCAGTTACAATCGGGTTTACACTGAAGCTTTCTTT.

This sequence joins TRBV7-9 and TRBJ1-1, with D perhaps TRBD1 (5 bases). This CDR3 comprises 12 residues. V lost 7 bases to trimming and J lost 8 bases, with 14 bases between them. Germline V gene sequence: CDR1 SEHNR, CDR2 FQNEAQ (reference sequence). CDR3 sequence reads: CASTLGGTEAFF. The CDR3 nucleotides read TGTGCCAGCACCCTCGGGGGGACCGAAGCTTTCTTT.

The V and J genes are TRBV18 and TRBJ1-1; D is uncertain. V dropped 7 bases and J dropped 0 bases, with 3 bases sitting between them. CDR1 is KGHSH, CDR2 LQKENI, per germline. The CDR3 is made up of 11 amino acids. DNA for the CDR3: TGTGCCAGCTTCATGAACACTGAAGCTTTCTTT. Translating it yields CASFMNTEAFF.

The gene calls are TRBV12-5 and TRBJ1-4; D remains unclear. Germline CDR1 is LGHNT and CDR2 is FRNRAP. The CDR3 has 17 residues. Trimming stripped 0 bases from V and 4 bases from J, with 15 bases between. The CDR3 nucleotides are TGTGCTAGTGGTTTGGTAGTTCAGAAACCCTTTAATGAAAAACTGTTTTTT. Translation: CASGLVVQKPFNEKLFF.

CDR3 region: CASSLHRAGELFF. The CDR3 DNA is TGTGCCAGCAGCTTACACAGGGCCGGGGAGCTGTTTTTT. V gene TRBV11-3 combines with J gene TRBJ2-2, with D possibly being TRBD1 (6 bases). The V gene's germline CDR1 is SGHNT and CDR2 YENEEA. Trimming pared 2 bases from V and 6 bases from J, leaving 7 bases between. The CDR3 sequence is 13 residues long.

For the CDR3, the DNA is TGTGCCAGCAGCTTAGGAGGCAGGGCAAGCTCCTACGAGCAGTACGTC. Protein: CASSLGGRASSYEQYV. The V call is TRBV11-2, the J call TRBJ2-7, with D tentatively TRBD1 (5 bases). Trimming took off 1 base at V and 0 bases at J, with 13 bases between the two ends. The CDR3 runs 16 residues. Germline-derived CDR1 and CDR2 are SGHAT and FQNNGV.

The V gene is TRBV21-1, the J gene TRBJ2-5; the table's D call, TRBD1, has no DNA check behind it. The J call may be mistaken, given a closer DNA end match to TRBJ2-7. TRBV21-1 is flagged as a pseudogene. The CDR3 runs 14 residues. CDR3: CASSKLDRGYEQYF. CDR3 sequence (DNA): TGTGCCAGCAGCAAACTGGACAGGGGCTACGAGCAGTACTTC.

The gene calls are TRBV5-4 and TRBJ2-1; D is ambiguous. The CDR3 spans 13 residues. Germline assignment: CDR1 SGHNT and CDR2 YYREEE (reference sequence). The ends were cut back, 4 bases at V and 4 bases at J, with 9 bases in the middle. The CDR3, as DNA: TGTGCCAGCAGCCATACAATTTACAATGAGCAGTTCTTC. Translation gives CASSHTIYNEQFF.

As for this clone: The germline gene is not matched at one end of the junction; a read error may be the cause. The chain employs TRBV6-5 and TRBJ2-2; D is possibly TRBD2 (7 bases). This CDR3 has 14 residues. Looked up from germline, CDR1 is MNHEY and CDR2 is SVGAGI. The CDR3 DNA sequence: TGTGCCGGCAGATCGGGGGGCTACACCGGGGAGCTGTTTTTT. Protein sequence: CAGRSGGYTGELFF.

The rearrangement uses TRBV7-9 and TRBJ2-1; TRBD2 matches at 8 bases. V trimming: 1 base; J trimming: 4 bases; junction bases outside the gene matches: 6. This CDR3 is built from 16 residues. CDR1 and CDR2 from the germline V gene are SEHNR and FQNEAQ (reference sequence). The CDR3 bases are TGTGCCAGCAGCTTAGAGGTCGGGGGGGCTTACAATGAGCAGTTCTTC. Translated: CASSLEVGGAYNEQFF.

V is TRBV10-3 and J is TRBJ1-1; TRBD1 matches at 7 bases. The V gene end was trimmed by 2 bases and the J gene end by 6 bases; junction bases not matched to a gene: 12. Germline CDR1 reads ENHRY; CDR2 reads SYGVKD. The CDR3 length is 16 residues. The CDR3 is CAISEGGGALGAEAFF. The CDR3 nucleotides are TGTGCCATCAGTGAGGGAGGGGGCGCACTAGGAGCTGAAGCTTTCTTT.

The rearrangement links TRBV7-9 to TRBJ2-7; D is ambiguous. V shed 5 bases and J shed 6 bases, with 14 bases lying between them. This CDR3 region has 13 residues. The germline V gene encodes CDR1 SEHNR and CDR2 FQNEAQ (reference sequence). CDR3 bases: TGTGCCAGCAGCCCAAAGGTGGCGGCCGAGCAGTACTTC. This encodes CASSPKVAAEQYF. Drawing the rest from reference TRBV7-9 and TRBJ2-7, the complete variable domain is DTGVSQNPRHKITKRGQNVTFRCDPISEHNRLYWYRQTLGQGPEFLTYFQNEAQLEKSRLLSDRFSAERPKGSFSTLEIQRTEQGDSAMYLCASSPKVAAEQYFGPGTRLTVT.

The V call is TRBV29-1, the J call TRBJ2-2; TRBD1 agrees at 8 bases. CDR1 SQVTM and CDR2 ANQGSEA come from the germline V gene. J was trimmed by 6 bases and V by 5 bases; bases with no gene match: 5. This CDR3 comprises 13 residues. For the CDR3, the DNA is TGCAGCGTTATCAGGGGGCGCGCCGGGGAGCTGTTTTTT. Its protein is CSVIRGRAGELFF.

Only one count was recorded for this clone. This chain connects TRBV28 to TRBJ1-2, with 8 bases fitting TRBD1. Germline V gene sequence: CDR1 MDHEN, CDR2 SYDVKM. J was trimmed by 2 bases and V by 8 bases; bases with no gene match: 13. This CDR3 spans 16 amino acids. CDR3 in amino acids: CASAKEGAGGNYGYTF. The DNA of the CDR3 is TGTGCCAGCGCGAAAGAAGGGGCAGGGGGCAACTATGGCTACACCTTC.

The CDR3 coding sequence is TGTGCCATCAGTGAGCCATCGGGTAGCACAGATACGCAGTATTTT. Its protein product is CAISEPSGSTDTQYF. The V call is TRBV10-3, the J call TRBJ2-3; no reliable D call. The CDR3 runs 15 residues. Trimming left V 2 bases short and J 0 bases short, with 9 bases between. Germline values: CDR1 ENHRY, CDR2 SYGVKD.

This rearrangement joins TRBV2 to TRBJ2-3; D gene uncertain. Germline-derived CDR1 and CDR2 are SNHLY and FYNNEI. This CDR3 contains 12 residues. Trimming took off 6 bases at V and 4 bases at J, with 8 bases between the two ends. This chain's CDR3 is CASSLPPDTQYF. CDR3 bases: TGTGCCAGCAGCCTCCCCCCAGATACGCAGTATTTT.

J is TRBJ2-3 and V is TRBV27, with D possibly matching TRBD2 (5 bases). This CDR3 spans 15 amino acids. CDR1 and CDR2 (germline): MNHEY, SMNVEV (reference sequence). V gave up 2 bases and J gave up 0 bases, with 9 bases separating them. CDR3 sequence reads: CASSLRDPSTDTQYF. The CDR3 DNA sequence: TGTGCCAGCAGTTTACGGGATCCTAGCACAGATACGCAGTATTTT.

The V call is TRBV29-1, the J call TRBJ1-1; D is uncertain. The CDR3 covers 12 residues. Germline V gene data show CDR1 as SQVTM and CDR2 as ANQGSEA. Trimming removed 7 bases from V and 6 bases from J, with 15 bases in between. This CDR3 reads CSGEGGSAEAFF. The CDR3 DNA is TGCAGCGGTGAGGGAGGGTCGGCTGAAGCTTTCTTT.

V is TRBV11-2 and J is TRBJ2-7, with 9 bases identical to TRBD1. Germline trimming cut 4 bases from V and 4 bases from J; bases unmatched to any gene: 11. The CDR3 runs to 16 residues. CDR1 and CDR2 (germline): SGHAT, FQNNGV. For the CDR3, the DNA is TGTGCCAGCAGCTCGTGGAAGGAACAGGGGGCATACGAGCAGTACGTC. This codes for CASSSWKEQGAYEQYV.

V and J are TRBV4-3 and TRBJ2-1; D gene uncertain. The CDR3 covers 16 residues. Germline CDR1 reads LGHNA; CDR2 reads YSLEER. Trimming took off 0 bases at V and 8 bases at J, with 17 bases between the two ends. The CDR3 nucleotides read TGCGCCAGCAGCCAAGATGGAAATCCACAGACGGATGAGCAGTTCTTC. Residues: CASSQDGNPQTDEQFF.

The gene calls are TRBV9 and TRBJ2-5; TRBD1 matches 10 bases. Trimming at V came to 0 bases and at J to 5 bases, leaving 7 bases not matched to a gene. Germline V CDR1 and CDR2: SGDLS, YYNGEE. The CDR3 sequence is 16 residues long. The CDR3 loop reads CASSVAGTGVRETQYF. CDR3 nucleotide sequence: TGTGCCAGCAGCGTAGCCGGGACAGGGGTTCGGGAGACCCAGTACTTC.

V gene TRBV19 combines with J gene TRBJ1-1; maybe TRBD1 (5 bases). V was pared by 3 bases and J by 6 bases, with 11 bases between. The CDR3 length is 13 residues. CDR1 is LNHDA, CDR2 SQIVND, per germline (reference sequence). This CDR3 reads CASSMGGGAEAFF. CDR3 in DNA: TGTGCCAGTAGTATGGGGGGAGGGGCTGAAGCTTTCTTT. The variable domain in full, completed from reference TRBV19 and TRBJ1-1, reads DGGITQSPKYLFRKEGQNVTLSCEQNLNHDAMYWYRQDPGQGLRLIYYSQIVNDFQKGDIAEGYSVSREKKESFPLTVTSAQKNPTAFYLCASSMGGGAEAFFGQGTRLTVV.

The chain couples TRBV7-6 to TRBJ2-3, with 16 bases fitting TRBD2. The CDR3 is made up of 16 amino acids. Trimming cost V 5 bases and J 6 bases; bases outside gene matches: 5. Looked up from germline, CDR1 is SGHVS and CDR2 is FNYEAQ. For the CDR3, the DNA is TGTGCCAGCAGCCCCGGGACTAGCGGGGGGGCGGATACGCAGTATTTT. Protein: CASSPGTSGGADTQYF. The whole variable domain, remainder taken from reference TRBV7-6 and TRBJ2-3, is GAGVSQSPRYKVTKRGQDVALRCDPISGHVSLYWYRQALGQGPEFLTYFNYEAQQDKSGLPNDRFSAERPEGSISTLTIQRTEQRDSAMYRCASSPGTSGGADTQYFGPGTRLTVL.

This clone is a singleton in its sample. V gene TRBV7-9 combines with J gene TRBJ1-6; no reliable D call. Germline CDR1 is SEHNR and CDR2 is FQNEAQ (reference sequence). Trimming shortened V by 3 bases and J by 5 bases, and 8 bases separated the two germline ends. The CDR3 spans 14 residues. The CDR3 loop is CASSFGLDNSPLHF. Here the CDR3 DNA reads TGTGCCAGCAGCTTTGGACTAGATAATTCACCCCTCCACTTT.

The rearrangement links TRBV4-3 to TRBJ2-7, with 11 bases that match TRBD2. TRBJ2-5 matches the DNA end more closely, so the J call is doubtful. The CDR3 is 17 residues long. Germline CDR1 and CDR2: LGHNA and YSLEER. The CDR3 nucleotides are TGCGCCAGCAGCCAAGATAACCTAGCGGGGGGTGGGGAGACCCAGTACTTC. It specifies CASSQDNLAGGGETQYF.